Listed below are T cell receptor beta chains from one sample, sequenced in a study of cytomegalovirus exposure and HLA in healthy donors. Generated by immunoSEQ multiplex PCR, the TCRdb table keeps only in-frame clones and is missing some. The sample has 150,000 to 200,000 clones, 81% seen once. Sequencing was done on a sample of PBMCs. Source of these receptors: a man between 45 and 60 years old in good health and CMV-seronegative. Both conserved end residues are part of each CDR3. D genes are given only for firm matches. The size entry is marked missing in some rows and otherwise reads once, few, many or a size class.

abundance	j_gene	v_gene	d_gene	CDR3nt	CDR3aa
NA	TRBJ2-7	TRBV5-1	NA	TGCGCCAGCAGCCCGGCGGGGGAGGGACACCCATACTACGAGCAGTACTTC	CASSPAGEGHPYYEQYF
NA	TRBJ1-4	TRBV6-1	TRBD1	TGTGCCAGCAGTGGGGGACAGGGCGGTGAAAAACTGTTTTTT	CASSGGQGGEKLFF
NA	TRBJ1-5	TRBV14	NA	TGTGCCAGCAGCCCAGGGTTGAGTCAGCCCCAGCATTTT	CASSPGLSQPQHF
NA	TRBJ1-1	TRBV5-1	NA	TGCGCCAGCAGCCCGGGGGGGAACACTGAAGCTTTCTTT	CASSPGGNTEAFF
NA	TRBJ1-4	TRBV15	NA	TGTGCCACCAGCAGAGAAAAACTATTCGGGGAAAAACTGTTTTTT	CATSREKLFGEKLFF
NA	TRBJ2-3	TRBV4-3	NA	TGCGCCAGCAGCCCTTACGGGGTAGATACGCAGTATTTT	CASSPYGVDTQYF
NA	TRBJ1-1	TRBV21-1	NA	TGTGCCAGCAGTTTCCCCGGGACAGGGGAGAATGAAGCTTTCTTT	CASSFPGTGENEAFF
NA	TRBJ2-7	TRBV5-4	NA	TGTGCCAGCAGCCTGACAGGCTACGAGCAGTACTTC	CASSLTGYEQYF
NA	TRBJ2-3	TRBV7-2	NA	TGTGCCAGCAGCCCGCTGAGGGTCGTTGCAGATACGCAGTATTTT	CASSPLRVVADTQYF
once	TRBJ2-5	TRBV2	TRBD2	TGTGCCAGCAGGGAAACCACTAGCGGGGGTCAGACCCAGTACTTC	CASRETTSGGQTQYF
NA	TRBJ2-7	TRBV5-4	TRBD1	TGTGCCAGCAGCTTGCGAGGGGGCAGTATCTCCTACGAGCAGTACTTC	CASSLRGGSISYEQYF
NA	TRBJ1-2	TRBV19	NA	TGTGCCAGTAGTATAGCGACAGCTAACTATGGCTACACCTTC	CASSIATANYGYTF
NA	TRBJ2-7	TRBV7-2	NA	TGTGCCAGCAGCTTATACGGGGGAGACAACTACGAGCAGTACTTC	CASSLYGGDNYEQYF
NA	TRBJ2-5	TRBV10-3	TRBD2	TGTGCCATGGGGAAAAGCGGGGGACAAGAGACCCAGTACTTC	CAMGKSGGQETQYF
NA	TRBJ2-7	TRBV7-9	TRBD2	TGTGCCAGCAGCGCGCCGGGAGGGGACAACCTCTACGAGCAGTACTTC	CASSAPGGDNLYEQYF
few	TRBJ1-2	TRBV27	NA	TGTGCCAGCAGTTTACGGGCAGGGGCAGATGGCTACACCTTC	CASSLRAGADGYTF
NA	TRBJ2-7	TRBV7-3	NA	TGTGCCAGCAGTCAAACTCAGGGGTTCGAGCAGTACTTC	CASSQTQGFEQYF
NA	TRBJ1-1	TRBV18	NA	TGTGCCAGCTCGACGGCGGGGGGGATCACTGAAGCTTTCTTT	CASSTAGGITEAFF
NA	TRBJ2-2	TRBV4-2	TRBD1	TGTGCCAGCAGCCAAACCGGGACAGGTCCTGCGAACACCGGGGAGCTGTTTTTT	CASSQTGTGPANTGELFF
NA	TRBJ2-7	TRBV7-2	NA	TGTGCCAGCGGGACTTACGAGCAGTACTTC	CASGTYEQYF
NA	TRBJ2-7	TRBV7-2	TRBD2	TGTGCCAGCAGCTTAGGAGTGCTGGCGGGGGGGCCTTTGAGAGAGCAGTACTTC	CASSLGVLAGGPLREQYF
NA	TRBJ2-7	TRBV6-5	TRBD1	TGTGCCAGCAGCCGACAGGGGAACGAGCAGTACTTC	CASSRQGNEQYF
NA	TRBJ2-1	TRBV10-1	NA	TGCGCCATCGCGGACACACCCTCCTACAATGAGCAGTTCTTC	CAIADTPSYNEQFF
NA	TRBJ2-3	TRBV7-9	NA	TGTGCCAGCAGCTTCGACGGAAGGGGAGATACGCAGTATTTT	CASSFDGRGDTQYF
many	TRBJ2-3	TRBV6-1	TRBD2	TGTGCCAGCAGTGACTTAGCGGGGGGCCAGGATACGCAGTATTTT	CASSDLAGGQDTQYF
few	TRBJ2-5	TRBV7-2	NA	TGTGCCAGCAGCCCTCCGGACTACCCAACTCGAGAGACCCAGTACTTC	CASSPPDYPTRETQYF
NA	TRBJ1-2	TRBV7-2	TRBD1	TGTGCCAGCAGCTCCGGGACAGGGAATGGCTACACCTTC	CASSSGTGNGYTF
once	TRBJ1-1	TRBV7-9	NA	TGTGCCAGCACCCTAACCGGAGCAGCTGAAGCTTTCTTT	CASTLTGAAEAFF
NA	TRBJ1-1	TRBV18	NA	TGTGCCAGCTCACCACCGGGAGGGGGGAACACTGAAGCTTTCTTT	CASSPPGGGNTEAFF
once	TRBJ1-4	TRBV7-9	NA	TGTGCCAGCAGCTTAGACAGGTCCGGAGAAAAACTGTTTTTT	CASSLDRSGEKLFF
once	TRBJ2-2	TRBV27	NA	TGTGCCAGCCGGTCCTCGGGGACAACTCCCACCGGGGAGCTGTTTTTT	CASRSSGTTPTGELFF
NA	TRBJ1-5	TRBV30	NA	TGTGCCAAGACCCCGAAGGAGGATCAGCCCCAGCATTTT	CAKTPKEDQPQHF
NA	TRBJ2-1	TRBV6-1	TRBD1	TGTGCCAGCAGGGTGGACAGGAGTAGGGTCTTC	CASRVDRSRVF
NA	TRBJ2-1	TRBV27	NA	TGTGCCAGCAGCCCCATCGGGAATGAGCAGTTCTTC	CASSPIGNEQFF
NA	TRBJ2-4	TRBV5-4	NA	TGTGCCAGCAGCTTGGGGGGCAGACCATTAGCCAAAAACATTCAGTACTTC	CASSLGGRPLAKNIQYF
NA	TRBJ1-3	TRBV30	TRBD1	TGTGCCTGGACCTTCCGCGGGACAGGGAACGGAAACACCATATATTTT	CAWTFRGTGNGNTIYF
NA	TRBJ1-1	TRBV4-2	NA	TGTGCCAGCAGCCAAGATCAGGGCCCGAACACTGAAGCTTTCTTT	CASSQDQGPNTEAFF
NA	TRBJ2-6	TRBV2	TRBD1	TGTGCCAGCAGGGGGGGACAGGGTGGCGTCCTGACTTTC	CASRGGQGGVLTF
NA	TRBJ1-6	TRBV13	TRBD1	TGTGCCAGCACCTCGACAGGGACCTTCTATAATTCACCCCTCCACTTT	CASTSTGTFYNSPLHF
NA	TRBJ2-5	TRBV5-1	TRBD2	TGCGCCAGCAGCTTAGATGCGGGGGGGCTGGAGGTAGAGACCCAGTACTTC	CASSLDAGGLEVETQYF
NA	TRBJ2-5	TRBV5-8	NA	TGTGCCAGCTGCCCTTCAGGGTACCCTATTCAAGAGACCCAGTACTTC	CASCPSGYPIQETQYF